What follows is one TCR beta chain and its context. This entry is derived from a study of blood T cell repertoires in COVID-19. The assay was immunoSEQ multiplex PCR, and TCRdb's table has in-frame clones only and misses some. The sample yields 110,000 to 150,000 clones, 76% seen once. The CDR3 consists of 16 residues. Germline V gene sequence: CDR1 SQVTM, CDR2 ANQGSEA. J was trimmed by 1 base and V by 1 base; bases with no gene match: 3. The chain links TRBV29-1 to TRBJ2-3; 12 nucleotides agree with TRBD2. The material sequenced was peripheral blood. This TCR came from a man between 60 and 75 years old with acute or convalescent COVID-19. The CDR3 bases are TGCAGCGTTGAAGGACTAGCGGGAGACCGCACAGATACGCAGTATTTT. Translation gives CSVEGLAGDRTDTQYF.